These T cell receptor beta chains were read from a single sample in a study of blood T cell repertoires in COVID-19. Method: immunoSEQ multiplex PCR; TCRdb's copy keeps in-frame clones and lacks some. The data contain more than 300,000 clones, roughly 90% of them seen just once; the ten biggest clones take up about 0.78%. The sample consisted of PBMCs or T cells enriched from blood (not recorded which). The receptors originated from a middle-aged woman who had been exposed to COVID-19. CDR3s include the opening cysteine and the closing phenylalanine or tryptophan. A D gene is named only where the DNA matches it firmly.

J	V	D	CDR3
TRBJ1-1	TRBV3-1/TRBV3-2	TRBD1	CASTHTTGTTEAFF
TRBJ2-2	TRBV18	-	CASSWKVEVGELFF
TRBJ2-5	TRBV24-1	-	CATSDKGLETQYF
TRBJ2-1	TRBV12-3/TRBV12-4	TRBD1	CASSQTGDEQFF
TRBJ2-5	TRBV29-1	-	CSGLRGGGTETQYF
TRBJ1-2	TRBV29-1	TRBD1	CSTDEKGAGGYTF
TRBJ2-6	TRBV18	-	CASSPLGTISGANVLTF
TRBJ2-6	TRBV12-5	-	CASGFSRGLSGANVLTF
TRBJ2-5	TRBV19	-	CASSIRAPETQYF
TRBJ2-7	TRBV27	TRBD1	CASSGRDRLYEQYF
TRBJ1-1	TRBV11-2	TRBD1	CASSYRGGMNTEAFF
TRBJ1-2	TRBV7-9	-	CASSLNSGINYGYTF
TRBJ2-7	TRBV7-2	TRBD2	CASSWRFSSGGYEQYF
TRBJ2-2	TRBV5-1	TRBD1	CASSTGTGAGELFF
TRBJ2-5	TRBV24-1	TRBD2	CATSDAGLAMEETQYF
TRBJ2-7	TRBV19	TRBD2	CASSIGTSGPRGDEQYF
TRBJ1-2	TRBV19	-	CACQSGQGILNGYTF
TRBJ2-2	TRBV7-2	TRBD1	CASSTRTGAFTGELFF
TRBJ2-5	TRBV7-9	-	CASSPPGTQLQETQYF
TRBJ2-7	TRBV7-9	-	CASSRDTYEQYF
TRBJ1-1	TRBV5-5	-	CASSLAGRNTEAFF
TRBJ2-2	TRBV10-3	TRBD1	CAISGRQGGTGELFF
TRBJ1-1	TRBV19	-	CASLTPGGEAFF
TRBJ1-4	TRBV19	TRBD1	CASSPRGTTNEKLFF
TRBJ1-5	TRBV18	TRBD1	CASSPGQGEPQHF
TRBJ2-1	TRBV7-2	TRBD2	CASSYGLAVSFYNEQFF
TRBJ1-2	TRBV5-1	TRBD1	CASSDRTGVGIYGYTF
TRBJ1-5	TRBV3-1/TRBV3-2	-	CASSQSYRGQPQHF
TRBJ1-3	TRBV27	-	CASSLIRRSGNTIYF
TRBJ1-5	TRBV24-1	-	CATSQTGNQPQHF
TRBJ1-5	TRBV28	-	CASSGLGTQGGQPQHF
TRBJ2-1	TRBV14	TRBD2	CASSPEVKGWGLAGELNEQFF
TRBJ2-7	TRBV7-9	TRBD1	CASRLDRDEQYF
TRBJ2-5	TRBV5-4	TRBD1	CASSPGQVSGTQYF
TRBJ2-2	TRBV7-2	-	CASSLGAPRELFF
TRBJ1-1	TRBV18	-	CASSPRGPNTEAFF
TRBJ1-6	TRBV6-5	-	CASSRKGGGNSPLHF